In this sample, the clone carrying this TCR beta chain turned up a few times. Its antigen is as yet unknown. V dropped 0 bases and J dropped 6 bases, with 12 bases sitting between them. The CDR3 consists of 14 residues. The germline CDR1 and CDR2 sequences are SGDLS and YYNGEE. This entry comes from a study of ipilimumab plus nivolumab after autologous stem cell transplantation. Across the whole study: Patients received a median of about five ipilimumab and 8 or 9 nivolumab doses.

Ipilimumab, 1 mg/kg, started 14 to 28 days after autologous transplant. Patients received nivolumab 3 mg/kg at weeks 1, 4, 7, 10, then fortnightly to week 26. Overall study findings and caveats: Per the authors, repertoire, Treg and microbiota data justify further study.

Generated by immunoSEQ multiplex PCR, the TCRdb table keeps only in-frame clones and is missing some. The sample consists of roughly 3,000 clones, 76% of them appearing once. Sequences were derived from PBMCs, sampled in a trial of ipilimumab plus nivolumab as post-transplant consolidation. The rearrangement uses TRBV9 and TRBJ1-1, with D maybe TRBD1 (5 bases). The receptor comes from a male donor with primary mediastinal lymphoma. CDR3 coding DNA: TGTGCCAGCAGCGTAGATGGGGGGTTCGCTGAAGCTTTCTTT. The encoded protein is CASSVDGGFAEAFF.